These 17 T cell receptor beta chains originate from one sample sequenced in a study of early T cells in non-severe SARS-CoV-2 infection. TCRdb itself ran the 5' RACE reads through MiXCR, one entry per CDR3 protein. Of some 39,000 distinct CDR3 sequences listed, nearly 7.5% are singletons. Sequencing was performed on whole blood. The receptors were sampled from an adult who was a healthcare worker with PCR-confirmed SARS-CoV-2 infection or an uninfected control (not recorded which).

This clonotype was observed many times. This chain uses TRBV7-2 with TRBJ1-6; D not certain. This CDR3 comprises 16 residues. Trimming removed 3 bases from V and 6 bases from J, with 15 bases in between. Germline V gene sequence: CDR1 SGHTA, CDR2 FQGNSA. CDR3 protein: CASSFSFVSPNSPLHF. The DNA of the CDR3 is TGTGCCAGCAGCTTTTCCTTTGTCAGCCCTAATTCACCCCTCCACTTT.

The V gene is TRBV28, the J gene TRBJ2-6, with a possible D match to TRBD1 (5 bases). With 1 base removed from V and 0 bases from J, the gap between germline ends came to 16 bases. The CDR3 contains 19 residues. Germline values: CDR1 MDHEN, CDR2 SYDVKM. Here the CDR3 reads CASSLLGQGFVSGANVLTF. The CDR3 nucleotides read TGTGCCAGCAGTTTATTAGGGCAGGGATTTGTCTCTGGGGCCAACGTCCTGACTTTC.

This clonotype was detected a few times. The chain joins TRBV10-3 to TRBJ2-5, with 7 positions matching TRBD2. V lost 5 bases, J lost 2 bases, and 14 bases stayed unmatched. The germline CDR1 and CDR2 sequences are ENHRY and SYGVKD. The CDR3 sequence is 17 residues long. This chain's CDR3 is CAISRMATSSRQETQYF. CDR3 in DNA: TGTGCCATCAGTCGGATGGCGACTAGCTCCCGGCAAGAGACCCAGTACTTC.

The chain has TRBV18 and TRBJ2-1; 8 bases match TRBD2. Germline V gene sequence: CDR1 KGHSH, CDR2 LQKENI. The J segment lost 5 bases and the V segment lost 6 bases, leaving 6 bases of the junction unmatched. This CDR3 has 14 residues. CDR3 sequence reads: CASSRPGGNNEQFF. In DNA form, the CDR3 reads TGTGCCAGCTCTCGACCGGGAGGGAACAATGAGCAGTTCTTC. The full variable domain, its missing parts supplied by reference TRBV18 and TRBJ2-1, is NAGVMQNPRHLVRRRGQEARLRCSPMKGHSHVYWYRQLPEEGLKFMVYLQKENIIDESGMPKERFSAEFPKEGPSILRIQQVVRGDSAAYFCASSRPGGNNEQFFGPGTRLTVL.

In its sample, this clonotype was seen many times. This sequence joins TRBV7-2 and TRBJ2-4, with a tentative D call TRBD2 (6 bases). Between the trimmed V and J ends, which lost 1 base and 2 bases, there was a span of 9 bases. Germline V CDR1 and CDR2: SGHTA, FQGNSA. CDR3 size: 15 residues. The CDR3 bases are TGTGCCAGCAGCTTAGTTGGAGGGACCAAAAACATTCAGTACTTC. This sequence encodes CASSLVGGTKNIQYF. The whole variable domain, remainder taken from reference TRBV7-2 and TRBJ2-4, is GAGVSQSPSNKVTEKGKDVELRCDPISGHTALYWYRQSLGQGLEFLIYFQGNSAPDKSGLPSDRFSAERTGGSVSTLTIQRTQQEDSAVYLCASSLVGGTKNIQYFGAGTRLSVL.

DNA for the CDR3: TGCGCCAGCAGTCGGAGCTCCTACAATGAGCAGTTCTTC. Amino acid sequence: CASSRSSYNEQFF. The chain combines TRBV4-3 with TRBJ2-1; no clear D gene. This CDR3 region has 13 residues. Germline-derived CDR1 and CDR2 are LGHNA and YSLEER. V lost 6 bases, J lost 0 bases, and 6 bases lay in between.

There are many counts of this clonotype. CDR3 nucleotides: TGTGCCAGCATTCCGGGACTACACTTCACAGATACGCAGTATTTT. It translates to CASIPGLHFTDTQYF. The rearrangement joins TRBV5-6 to TRBJ2-3; TRBD2 matches 7 bases. The length of the CDR3 is 15 residues. CDR1 SGHDT and CDR2 YYEEEE come from the germline V gene. V lost 6 bases and J lost 2; bases outside the gene matches: 9. Supplemented by reference TRBV5-6 and TRBJ2-3, the full variable domain reads DAGVTQSPTHLIKTRGQQVTLRCSPKSGHDTVSWYQQALGQGPQFIFQYYEEEERQRGNFPDRFSGHQFPNYSSELNVNALLLGDSALYLCASIPGLHFTDTQYFGPGTRLTVL.

This clonotype was seen ten or more times. The chain is built from TRBV12-3 or TRBV12-4 and TRBJ2-5; D not certain. This CDR3 is built from 16 residues. With 6 bases removed from V and 2 bases from J, the gap between germline ends came to 19 bases. The CDR3 nucleotides read TGTGCCAGCAGCCCCCGGGCAGAAGTACGGCAAGAGACCCAGTACTTC. This encodes CASSPRAEVRQETQYF.

A few counts support this clonotype. V gene TRBV27 combines with J gene TRBJ2-6, with D uncertain. The CDR3 is 15 amino acids. V was clipped by 6 bases and J by 0 bases, with 9 bases between them. Germline V CDR1 and CDR2: MNHEY, SMNVEV (reference sequence). For the CDR3, the DNA is TGTGCCAGCAGACGAGTTATCTCTGGGGCCAACGTCCTGACTTTC. It yields the protein CASRRVISGANVLTF.

This chain uses TRBV7-2 with TRBJ1-6; weak D call: TRBD1 (5 bases). The CDR3 length is 15 residues. Germline V gene sequence: CDR1 SGHTA, CDR2 FQGNSA. Trimming shortened V by 2 bases and J by 7 bases, and 12 bases separated the two germline ends. The CDR3 coding sequence is TGTGCCAGCAGCTTAAGGCAGGGTTCAAATTCACCCCTCCACTTT. Translation: CASSLRQGSNSPLHF.

Ten or more counts support this clonotype. The chain is built from TRBV6-2 or TRBV6-3 and TRBJ1-2; D gene unclear. Trimming removed 6 bases from V and 4 bases from J, with 3 bases in between. CDR1 MNHEY and CDR2 SVGEGT come from the germline V gene. The CDR3 consists of 10 residues. CDR3 region: CASRGYGYTF. Here the CDR3 DNA reads TGTGCCAGCAGGGGCTATGGCTACACCTTC.

This clonotype was counted only a few times. The rearrangement uses TRBV6-5 and TRBJ1-4; the D is unclear. The CDR3 runs 13 residues. Trimming removed 2 bases at V and 8 bases at J, with 9 bases between. CDR1 and CDR2 (germline): MNHEY, SVGAGI. CDR3 DNA sequence: TGTGCCAGCAGTTACGAGGATTCCGAAAAACTGTTTTTT. As protein: CASSYEDSEKLFF.

At least ten counts were recorded for this clonotype. This rearrangement joins TRBV24-1 to TRBJ2-3; 8 bases align to TRBD1. CDR1 is KGHDR and CDR2 is SFDVKD in the germline V gene. Germline trimming cut 9 bases from V and 0 bases from J; bases unmatched to any gene: 7. The CDR3 is made up of 15 amino acids. The chain's CDR3 is CATAAGTGSTDTQYF. The CDR3 DNA sequence: TGTGCCACCGCCGCCGGGACAGGCAGCACAGATACGCAGTATTTT.

This clonotype was seen only a few times. The V call is TRBV18, the J call TRBJ1-2, with D perhaps matching TRBD1 (6 bases). The CDR3 is 13 residues long. Trimming took off 3 bases at V and 8 bases at J, with 13 bases between the two ends. Germline lookup yields CDR1 KGHSH and CDR2 LQKENI. CDR3 residues: CASSPMDSSGYTF. CDR3 nucleotide sequence: TGTGCCAGCTCACCCATGGACAGCTCGGGCTACACCTTC.

CDR3 DNA: TGTGCCAGCAGCACGACGCCTTATGAGCAGTTCTTC. It specifies CASSTTPYEQFF. The J gene is TRBJ2-1, the V gene TRBV7-6; D ambiguous. Germline V CDR1 and CDR2: SGHVS, FNYEAQ. This CDR3 has 12 residues. V lost 5 bases to trimming and J lost 8 bases, with 10 bases between them.

V and J are TRBV7-2 and TRBJ1-1, with a weak D call TRBD1 (5 bases). Trimming left V 2 bases short and J 11 bases short, with 15 bases between. This CDR3 is 13 amino acids long. Germline lookup yields CDR1 SGHTA and CDR2 FQGNSA. CDR3 bases: TGTGCCAGCAGCTTAATGGGGGAATTATTCGCTTTCTTT. Its protein is CASSLMGELFAFF.

This clonotype came up many times. The V call is TRBV4-3, the J call TRBJ2-2, with no clear D. Germline assignment: CDR1 LGHNA and CDR2 YSLEER. This CDR3 has 14 amino acids. Deletions cut 1 base from V and 4 bases from J, with 7 bases between. For the CDR3, the DNA is TGCGCCAGCAGCCAAGTGAGGCGCACCGGGGAGCTGTTTTTT. Its translation: CASSQVRRTGELFF.